This TCR beta chain was obtained from a study of T cell responses to AZD1222 COVID-19 vaccine. Profiled with immunoSEQ multiplex PCR; TCRdb holds only in-frame clones, not every one. The data show about 120,000 clones, 70% to 90% seen once. This CDR3 region has 14 residues. After removal of 0 bases from V and 8 bases from J, the junction contained 4 bases not matched to a gene. Germline CDR1 MNHEY, CDR2 SVGAGI. The chain recombines TRBV6-5 with TRBJ1-1; the match to TRBD1 covers 9 bases. This TCR came from an adult who received the AZD1222 COVID-19 vaccine. Sequencing was performed on peripheral blood, taken 28 days after the second AZD1222 dose. The DNA of the CDR3 is TGTGCCAGCAGTTACTCCGGGACAGGGCCCGAAGCTTTCTTT. Protein: CASSYSGTGPEAFF.